The entry below gives a single T cell receptor (beta chain) sequence along with its context. This record belongs to a study of control samples from healthy donors and cancer patients. Generated by immunoSEQ multiplex PCR, the TCRdb table keeps only in-frame clones and is missing some. The sample lists around 140,000 clones, 92% seen once, with about 2.2% in the top ten. Sequencing used blood. The source of this sequence is a woman between 50 and 59 years old in good health.

Here the CDR3 DNA reads TGCGCCAGCAGCTCTGGGACGGAAAAGAACACCGGGGAGCTGTTTTTT. It codes for CASSSGTEKNTGELFF. The chain employs TRBV5-1 and TRBJ2-2, with D possibly called TRBD1 or TRBD2 (5 bases each). Germline CDR1 SGHRS, CDR2 YFSETQ. The ends were cut back, 3 bases at V and 1 base at J, with 13 bases in the middle. CDR3 length: 16 residues.